These 12 T cell receptor beta chains share one sample of origin, sequenced in a study of early T cells in non-severe SARS-CoV-2 infection. One entry per CDR3 protein, called by TCRdb with MiXCR from the 5' RACE reads. The repertoire holds 55,000 to 70,000 distinct CDR3 sequences, around 9.9% seen once, with around 6.6% in the top ten. Sequences were obtained from whole blood. The receptors originated from an adult who was a healthcare worker with PCR-confirmed SARS-CoV-2 infection or an uninfected control (not recorded which).

In its sample, this clonotype ranks as medium-sized. The chain has TRBV7-9 and TRBJ2-2, with D unclear. CDR1 and CDR2 from the germline V gene are SEHNR and FQNEAQ (reference sequence). This CDR3 contains 16 residues. With 2 bases removed from V and 0 bases from J, the gap between germline ends came to 10 bases. CDR3 sequence: CASSLKAIANTGELFF. CDR3 in DNA: TGTGCCAGCAGCTTAAAGGCAATAGCGAACACCGGGGAGCTGTTTTTT. The variable domain in full, with the rest retrieved from reference TRBV7-9 and TRBJ2-2, is DTGVSQNPRHKITKRGQNVTFRCDPISEHNRLYWYRQTLGQGPEFLTYFQNEAQLEKSRLLSDRFSAERPKGSFSTLEIQRTEQGDSAMYLCASSLKAIANTGELFFGEGSRLTVL.

The rearrangement uses TRBV5-1 and TRBJ1-1; the D is unclear. The germline CDR1 and CDR2 sequences are SGHRS and YFSETQ. The CDR3 contains 13 residues. V dropped 5 bases and J dropped 1 base, with 9 bases sitting between them. Here the CDR3 reads CASSATSNTEAFF. The CDR3 region has the DNA TGCGCCAGCAGTGCCACATCGAACACTGAAGCTTTCTTT.

This clonotype has only a few counts. The CDR3 coding sequence is TGTGCCAGCAGGCCGGGGGGGTCCTACAATGAGCAGTTCTTC. It encodes CASRPGGSYNEQFF. This chain links TRBV6-2 or TRBV6-3 with TRBJ2-1, with 8 bases matching TRBD2. Germline lookup yields CDR1 MNHEY and CDR2 SVGEGT. The V and J ends lost 6 bases and 1 base, in that order; junction bases with no gene match: 2. The CDR3 totals 14 residues.

Ten or more counts support this clonotype. This chain connects TRBV27 to TRBJ2-1; 10 nucleotides agree with TRBD2. Per germline, CDR1 MNHEY and CDR2 SMNVEV (reference sequence). This CDR3 region has 16 residues. Germline trimming cut 3 bases from V and 6 bases from J; bases unmatched to any gene: 8. CDR3 in amino acids: CASSFRAGGLPNEQFF. In DNA, the CDR3 is TGTGCCAGCAGTTTTCGAGCGGGAGGGCTCCCCAATGAGCAGTTCTTC.

This clonotype was counted at least ten times. The chain links TRBV28 to TRBJ2-3; TRBD2 agrees at 8 bases. The CDR3 is 15 amino acids. The trim removed 8 bases at V and 2 bases at J, leaving 9 bases unmatched. Germline CDR1 reads MDHEN; CDR2 reads SYDVKM. The DNA of the CDR3 is TGTGCCAGCGGAAGACCGGGACTAGTCACAGATACGCAGTATTTT. Its translation is CASGRPGLVTDTQYF.

This clonotype occurred a few times. The chain carries TRBV2 and TRBJ1-1, with 11 bases matching TRBD1. Germline V gene data show CDR1 as SNHLY and CDR2 as FYNNEI. The CDR3 has 13 amino acids. Unmatched junction bases numbered 4, after V lost 9 bases and J lost 4 bases. In DNA, the CDR3 is TGTGCCAGACTGGGACAGGGGGGCACTGAAGCTTTCTTT. Protein: CARLGQGGTEAFF.

This clonotype has only one observation. The rearrangement uses TRBV6-5 and TRBJ2-7; TRBD2 is a possible D gene (5 bases). Deletions cut 6 bases from V and 1 base from J, with 13 bases between. The CDR3 is 14 amino acids. The V gene's germline CDR1 is MNHEY and CDR2 SVGAGI. The CDR3 DNA sequence: TGTGCCAGCAGGAGCGGCGGCGAGTCCTACGAGCAGTACTTC. This gives the protein CASRSGGESYEQYF.

A remark on this clonotype: The junction departs from germline at one end; a sequencing error may be responsible. The V gene is TRBV7-9, the J gene TRBJ2-1; possible D gene TRBD2, 6 bases. The CDR3 covers 17 residues. Germline V lookup: CDR1 SEHNR, CDR2 FQNEAQ (reference sequence). CDR3 in amino acids: CASSLEWRLDSNNEQIF. The CDR3 coding sequence is TGTGCCAGCAGCTTAGAATGGAGACTAGATTCCAACAATGAGCAGATCTTC.

Notes on this clonotype: A read error may account for a junction end that differs from germline. This chain links TRBV28 with TRBJ1-3; no firm D call. The CDR3 totals 11 residues. Germline V gene sequence: CDR1 MDHEN, CDR2 SYDVKM. CDR3 sequence (DNA): TGTGCCAGCACCACGGGAAACACCATATACTTT. It specifies CASTTGNTIYF.

This clonotype was counted ten times or more. The rearrangement joins TRBV2 to TRBJ2-2, with TRBD2 matching 10 bases. Germline trimming cut 7 bases from V and 4 bases from J; bases unmatched to any gene: 9. Looked up from germline, CDR1 is SNHLY and CDR2 is FYNNEI. The CDR3 extends over 16 amino acids. The DNA of the CDR3 is TGTGCCAGCAAGCCTAGCGGGAGCGCAGGCACCGGGGAGCTGTTTTTT. It translates to CASKPSGSAGTGELFF.

This clonotype occurred many times. The gene calls are TRBV2 and TRBJ1-2; 7 nucleotides align to TRBD1. In germline, CDR1 is SNHLY, CDR2 FYNNEI. The CDR3 is made up of 13 amino acids. V shed 6 bases and J 7 bases; nucleotides not matched to a gene: 8. In nucleotides, the CDR3 is TGTGCCAGCAGCTTACAGGGGTGGAGTGGCTACACCTTC. This translates into CASSLQGWSGYTF.

The chain is built from TRBV30 and TRBJ2-4; D is perhaps TRBD1 (5 bases). The ends were cut back, 5 bases at V and 1 base at J, with 15 bases in the middle. CDR3 size: 15 residues. The germline V gene has CDR1 GTSNPN and CDR2 SVGIG (reference sequence). This CDR3 is CAWEDPGMAKNIQYF. DNA of the CDR3: TGTGCCTGGGAGGACCCAGGGATGGCCAAAAACATTCAGTACTTC.